These 14 T cell receptor beta chains share one sample of origin, sequenced in a study of T cell responses to AZD1222 COVID-19 vaccine (dated by TCRdb to the early 2020s). The time point label, read with the paper, signifies: baseline before first vaccination. The library was prepared using the immunoSEQ multiplex PCR assay. TCRdb took over this immuneACCESS table, retaining in-frame rearrangements with V and J assigned. Such tables are incomplete; in checked studies, under half of the missing clones stem from an unresolved V gene, and the remainder is unexplained. The sample data list about 130,000 clones, and roughly 93% of these were observed just once. Under 7.5% of the sample rests with the top ten. Sequencing was performed on peripheral blood, taken on day 0 of AZD1222 vaccination. These receptors originate from an adult in good health.

This chain joins TRBV6-5 and TRBJ2-2; D may match TRBD1 or TRBD2 (5 bases each). The V end lost 6 bases, the J end lost 7 bases, and 15 bases lay between the germline ends. The CDR3 is made up of 14 amino acids. Germline V CDR1 and CDR2: MNHEY, SVGAGI. CDR3 in amino acids: CASSWDPRGGELFF. The CDR3 nucleotides are TGTGCCAGCAGCTGGGACCCAAGAGGCGGGGAGCTGTTTTTT.

V and J are TRBV15 and TRBJ1-3; 8 bases agree with TRBD1. This CDR3 comprises 15 residues. Germline V gives CDR1 LNHNV, CDR2 YYDKDF (reference sequence). J lost 0 bases, V lost 4 bases, and 2 bases had no gene match. The CDR3 bases are TGTGCCACCAGCAACGACAGGGGCTCTGGAAACACCATATATTTT. It is translated as CATSNDRGSGNTIYF.

V is TRBV27 and J is TRBJ1-5; D unclear. This CDR3 comprises 14 residues. CDR1 and CDR2 from the germline V gene are MNHEY and SMNVEV (reference sequence). With 11 bases removed from V and 2 bases from J, the gap between germline ends came to 16 bases. Written as DNA, the CDR3 is TGTGCCGCCGGGCCCAGTCTCCGCAATCAGCCCCAGCATTTT. As protein: CAAGPSLRNQPQHF.

This chain links TRBV6-1 with TRBJ1-2; D is perhaps TRBD1 (5 bases). Trimming cost V 2 bases and J 7 bases, with 17 bases left between them. CDR3 size: 15 residues. Germline CDR1 is MNHNS and CDR2 is SASEGT. The CDR3 DNA reads TGTGCCAGCAGTGAAAGGGGAACCGGGGCCGGTGGCTACACCTTC. It translates to CASSERGTGAGGYTF.

V and J are TRBV11-3 and TRBJ2-6; D remains unclear. This CDR3 is 19 amino acids long. Trimming cost V 2 bases and J 0 bases, with 17 bases left between them. Germline assignment: CDR1 SGHNT and CDR2 YENEEA. This chain's CDR3 is CASSLSRGSLSSGANVLTF. The CDR3 region has the DNA TGTGCCAGCAGCTTATCCCGAGGCAGTTTGAGCTCTGGGGCCAACGTCCTGACTTTC. Complete variable domain (other parts from reference TRBV11-3 and TRBJ2-6): EAGVVQSPRYKIIEKKQPVAFWCNPISGHNTLYWYLQNLGQGPELLIRYENEEAVDDSQLPKDRFSAERLKGVDSTLKIQPAELGDSAVYLCASSLSRGSLSSGANVLTFGAGSRLTVL.

CDR3 nucleotides: TGTGCCAGCAGGCAAGGGAGGGAGACCTACAATGAGCAGTTCTTC. This encodes CASRQGRETYNEQFF. The chain recombines TRBV21-1 with TRBJ2-1; no DNA check was done on the table's D call, TRBD2. TRBV21-1 is a known pseudogene. This CDR3 contains 15 residues.

The chain has TRBV29-1 and TRBJ2-7; D remains ambiguous. The CDR3 runs 13 residues. V shed 2 bases and J shed 4 bases, with 12 bases lying between them. From germline, CDR1 is SQVTM and CDR2 ANQGSEA. In DNA form, the CDR3 reads TGCAGCGTTGAAAAACAGACTCCGTACGAGCAGTACTTC. Translated, it gives CSVEKQTPYEQYF.

The chain combines TRBV18 with TRBJ1-1, with D tentatively TRBD1 (5 bases). V dropped 3 bases and J dropped 8 bases, with 10 bases sitting between them. The CDR3 loop spans 12 amino acids. CDR1 is KGHSH, CDR2 LQKENI, per germline. The CDR3 nucleotides are TGTGCCAGCTCACCGGAGGGGCGGGAAGCTTTCTTT. Its protein is CASSPEGREAFF.

The chain carries TRBV6-2 or TRBV6-3 and TRBJ1-2, with D unclear. There are 14 residues in the CDR3. V was shortened by 1 base and J by 7 bases, with 13 bases between the two germline ends. Germline CDR1 MNHEY, CDR2 SVGEGT. The CDR3 DNA is TGTGCCAGCAGTTACTTGGGCCGGGCATCTGGCTACACCTTC. It encodes CASSYLGRASGYTF.

The chain is built from TRBV28 and TRBJ2-5; TRBD2 aligns across 8 bases. Per the germline V gene, CDR1 is MDHEN and CDR2 is SYDVKM. CDR3 length equals 14 residues. Trimming removed 5 bases from V and 9 bases from J; junction bases left unmatched: 11. The CDR3 reads CASSPGTSTRSQYF. CDR3 bases: TGTGCCAGCAGTCCCGGGACTAGTACTAGGTCCCAGTACTTC.

This chain links TRBV4-1 with TRBJ1-5; the match to TRBD1 covers 11 bases. Germline assignment: CDR1 MGHRA and CDR2 YSYEKL. The V and J ends lost 5 bases and 5 bases, in that order; junction bases with no gene match: 8. This CDR3 region has 16 residues. CDR3 bases: TGCGCCAGCAGCTTCCGGACAGGGGGCGCGGATCAGCCCCAGCATTTT. It specifies CASSFRTGGADQPQHF.

This chain joins TRBV12-3 or TRBV12-4 and TRBJ1-5; tentative D call: TRBD1 (6 bases). The V and J ends lost 6 bases and 4 bases respectively, with 10 bases between them. The CDR3 length is 13 residues. CDR3: CASRYRVNQPQHF. DNA of the CDR3: TGTGCCAGCAGATACAGGGTAAATCAGCCCCAGCATTTT.

V and J are TRBV5-5 and TRBJ1-6, with TRBD1 matching 9 bases. The CDR3 loop spans 15 amino acids. J lost 6 bases, V lost 4 bases, and 5 bases had no gene match. Germline CDR1 and CDR2: SGHKS and YYEKEE (reference sequence). CDR3 sequence: CASSPTGGANSPLHF. The DNA of the CDR3 is TGTGCCAGCAGCCCGACAGGGGGAGCTAATTCACCCCTCCACTTT.

This rearrangement joins TRBV5-1 to TRBJ2-3, with D perhaps TRBD2 (6 bases). The CDR3 sequence is 15 residues long. The germline V and J ends were trimmed by 0 bases and 3 bases, with 11 bases remaining between them. The V gene's germline CDR1 is SGHRS and CDR2 YFSETQ. In nucleotides, the CDR3 is TGCGCCAGCAGCTTGGCGGCGGGAATGACAGATACGCAGTATTTT. Its translation: CASSLAAGMTDTQYF.